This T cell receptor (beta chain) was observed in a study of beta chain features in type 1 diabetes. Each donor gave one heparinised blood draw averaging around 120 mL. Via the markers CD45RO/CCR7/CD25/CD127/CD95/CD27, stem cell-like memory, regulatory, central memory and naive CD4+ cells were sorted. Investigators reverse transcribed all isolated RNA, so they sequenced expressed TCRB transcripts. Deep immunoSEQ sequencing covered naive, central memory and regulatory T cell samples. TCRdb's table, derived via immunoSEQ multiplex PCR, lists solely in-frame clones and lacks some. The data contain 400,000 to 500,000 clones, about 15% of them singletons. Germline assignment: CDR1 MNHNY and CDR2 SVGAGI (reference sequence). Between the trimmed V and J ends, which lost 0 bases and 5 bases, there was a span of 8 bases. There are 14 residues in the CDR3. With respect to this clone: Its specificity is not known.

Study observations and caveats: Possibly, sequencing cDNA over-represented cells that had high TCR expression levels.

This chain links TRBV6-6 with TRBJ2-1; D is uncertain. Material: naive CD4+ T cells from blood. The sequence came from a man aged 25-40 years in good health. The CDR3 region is CASSYSNPDNEQFF. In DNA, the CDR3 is TGTGCCAGCAGTTACTCGAATCCTGACAATGAGCAGTTCTTC.